These T cell receptor beta chains were read from a single sample in a study of blood T cells in healthy people across ages. TCRdb fed the 5' RACE reads into MiXCR, producing one record per CDR3 protein. The sample lists roughly 2 million distinct CDR3 sequences, roughly 52% seen once, with around 2.1% in the top ten. Sequencing was performed on blood. Receptors were obtained from a woman in her thirties or forties in good health. Both conserved end residues are part of each CDR3. The order of the fields is clone size, D gene, V gene, J gene, CDR3 protein, CDR3 DNA. D genes are given only for firm matches. The size field is filled for only some rows; it gives once, few, many or a size class.

>-|TRBD1|TRBV5-1|TRBJ2-5
CASSLVRQGKETQYF
TGCGCCAGCAGCTTGGTGCGACAGGGGAAAGAGACCCAGTACTTC
>few|-|TRBV12-3/TRBV12-4|TRBJ2-3
CASSLFRGGTDTQYF
TGTGCCAGCAGTTTATTCAGGGGGGGCACAGATACGCAGTATTTT
>-|TRBD1|TRBV4-3|TRBJ1-1
CASSQEGEGAGETEAFF
TGCGCCAGCAGCCAAGAAGGGGAGGGGGCAGGGGAGACTGAAGCTTTCTTT
>few|-|TRBV7-2|TRBJ2-1
CASSLVRGSSYNEQFF
TGTGCCAGCAGCTTAGTTCGGGGTAGCTCCTACAATGAGCAGTTCTTC
>-|-|TRBV6-5|TRBJ2-1
CASKNPGYEQFF
TGTGCCAGCAAAAACCCCGGGTATGAGCAGTTCTTC
>-|TRBD2|TRBV6-6|TRBJ2-1
CASSQPSGGARDEQFF
TGTGCCAGCAGTCAGCCTAGCGGGGGGGCCCGCGATGAGCAGTTCTTC
>-|-|TRBV4-3|TRBJ1-2
CASSTSRGNYGYTF
TGCGCCAGCAGCACATCCAGGGGAAACTATGGTTACACCTTC
>-|-|TRBV5-1|TRBJ2-3
CASRLDSSTDTQYF
TGCGCCAGCAGGCTGGACAGTAGCACAGATACGCAGTATTTT
>few|-|TRBV5-1|TRBJ2-5
CASSLGQKNQETQYF
TGCGCCAGCAGCTTGGGCCAGAAAAACCAAGAGACCCAGTACTTC
>-|-|TRBV6-5|TRBJ2-5
CASRSKGTRRGNEQYF
TGTGCCAGCAGGTCCAAGGGGACACGGAGGGGGAATGAGCAGTACTTC
>-|-|TRBV11-2|TRBJ2-5
CASSPNDRLPGRETQYF
TGTGCCAGCAGCCCAAACGATCGGCTCCCGGGTCGAGAGACCCAGTACTTC
>-|-|TRBV7-9|TRBJ1-5
CASRASGDDQPQHF
TGTGCCAGCAGGGCGTCGGGGGACGATCAGCCCCAGCATTTT
>-|TRBD2|TRBV4-2|TRBJ2-1
CASSQPTSLPAHSGGGYNEQFF
TGTGCCAGCAGCCAGCCCACTTCACTGCCGGCTCATAGCGGGGGGGGCTACAATGAGCAGTTCTTC
>-|-|TRBV3-1|TRBJ1-2
CASSQEWKGNGYTF
TGTGCCAGCAGCCAAGAGTGGAAGGGGAATGGCTACACCTTC
>-|-|TRBV10-3|TRBJ2-5
CAISGLPGYETQYF
TGTGCCATCAGTGGCCTACCGGGGTACGAGACCCAGTACTTC
>-|TRBD2|TRBV10-3|TRBJ2-5
CAIRDNTSVGTQYF
TGTGCCATCAGGGATAATACTAGCGTCGGGACCCAGTACTTC
>-|TRBD1|TRBV2|TRBJ1-5
CASERDRARGNQPQHF
TGTGCCAGCGAAAGGGACAGGGCCAGGGGCAATCAGCCCCAGCATTTT
>few|-|TRBV5-1|TRBJ2-5
CASRELFLGETQYF
TGCGCCAGCAGGGAATTATTTCTGGGAGAGACCCAGTACTTC
>-|-|TRBV11-2|TRBJ2-1
CASSRGTGSYNEQFF
TGTGCCAGCAGCAGGGGGACTGGCTCCTACAATGAGCAGTTCTTC
>-|-|TRBV6-5|TRBJ2-7
CASMKHRVSYEQYF
TGTGCCAGCATGAAGCACAGGGTAAGCTACGAGCAGTACTTC
>many|TRBD1|TRBV24-1|TRBJ2-3
CATSEPKTGDTQYF
TGTGCCACCAGTGAACCAAAGACAGGGGATACGCAGTATTTT
>-|TRBD1|TRBV5-1|TRBJ2-1
CASSAPGTGGTSRYNEQFF
TGCGCCAGCAGCGCCCCCGGGACAGGGGGTACCTCCCGCTACAATGAGCAGTTCTTC
>-|TRBD2|TRBV10-3|TRBJ2-1
CAISEPQTSGRSYNEQFF
TGTGCCATCAGTGAACCTCAAACTAGCGGGAGATCCTACAATGAGCAGTTCTTC
>-|-|TRBV9|TRBJ2-5
CASCVDVGETQYF
TGTGCCAGCTGCGTAGATGTAGGGGAGACCCAGTACTTC
>few|-|TRBV3-1|TRBJ2-5
CASSQEEEETQYF
TGTGCCAGCAGCCAAGAGGAGGAAGAGACCCAGTACTTC
>-|-|TRBV7-2|TRBJ1-5
CASSRQNNQPQHF
TGTGCCAGCAGCCGACAGAATAATCAGCCCCAGCATTTT